Each of the 13 T cell receptor beta chains below was sequenced from the same sample in a study of blood T cell dynamics during melanoma immunotherapy. Sequencing used immunoSEQ multiplex PCR; TCRdb keeps in-frame clones, though not all of them. The sample consists of some 16,000 clones, 85% to 95% of them appearing once. Noted time point: week 3, after first cycle of checkpoint inhibitor. The sequencing here drew on effector memory CD8+ T cells from blood, taken from a patient treated with checkpoint blockade. The receptor source for this set is a human donor with melanoma.

This clone was counted only a few times. The rearrangement links TRBV27 to TRBJ2-1, with D tentatively TRBD1 or TRBD2 (6 bases each). Germline CDR1 is MNHEY and CDR2 is SMNVEV (reference sequence). V shed 10 bases and J shed 6 bases, with 19 bases lying between them. The CDR3 has 14 amino acids. The CDR3 bases are TGTGCCACCCGGGGGCAGGTTGGGGTCAATGAGCAGTTCTTC. Translating gives CATRGQVGVNEQFF.

This clone was seen a single time. V usage is TRBV28 and J usage is TRBJ2-7; TRBD1 or TRBD2 may be the D gene (6 bases each). The CDR3 is made up of 15 amino acids. Germline V gene data show CDR1 as MDHEN and CDR2 as SYDVKM. The germline V and J ends were trimmed by 2 bases and 4 bases, with 15 bases remaining between them. In DNA, the CDR3 is TGTGCCAGCAGTTTAGTCAGGGGAGGTTTATACGAGCAGTACTTC. Amino acids: CASSLVRGGLYEQYF.

The rearrangement links TRBV27 to TRBJ2-1, with D perhaps matching TRBD2 (6 bases). CDR3 size: 12 residues. V lost 4 bases to trimming and J lost 12 bases, with 13 bases between them. The germline CDR1 and CDR2 sequences are MNHEY and SMNVEV (reference sequence). The CDR3 DNA reads TGTGCCAGCAGTTCCCCACTAGCACGGCAGTTCTTC. Residues: CASSSPLARQFF.

This chain joins TRBV9 and TRBJ2-5, with a weak D call TRBD2 (6 bases). V lost 3 bases and J lost 0, with 12 bases in between. Germline loops: CDR1 SGDLS, CDR2 YYNGEE. The length of the CDR3 is 15 residues. CDR3 nucleotides: TGTGCCAGCAGCGGGGGCGGGGCGGACCAAGAGACCCAGTACTTC. Its protein product is CASSGGGADQETQYF.

This chain uses TRBV28 with TRBJ2-7; D unclear. Germline loops: CDR1 MDHEN, CDR2 SYDVKM. CDR3 length: 13 amino acids. The germline V and J ends were trimmed by 10 bases and 7 bases, with 20 bases remaining between them. The chain's CDR3 is CATEPNQYGEQYF. DNA for the CDR3: TGTGCCACCGAACCTAATCAGTATGGGGAGCAGTACTTC.

The gene calls are TRBV29-1 and TRBJ2-2; no definite D call. V lost 3 bases and J 5 bases, leaving 7 bases between the germline ends. Germline assignment: CDR1 SQVTM and CDR2 ANQGSEA. The CDR3 consists of 12 residues. CDR3 region: CSVDGPTGELFF. Here the CDR3 DNA reads TGCAGCGTTGACGGACCAACCGGGGAGCTGTTTTTT.

The chain recombines TRBV11-2 with TRBJ1-5; the D is unclear. This CDR3 spans 13 amino acids. V was pared by 3 bases and J by 2 bases, with 5 bases between. Per the germline V gene, CDR1 is SGHAT and CDR2 is FQNNGV. The CDR3 sequence is CASSLDGNQPQHF. As DNA, the CDR3 is TGTGCCAGCAGCTTGGATGGCAATCAGCCCCAGCATTTT. The variable domain in full, completed from reference TRBV11-2 and TRBJ1-5, reads EAGVAQSPRYKIIEKRQSVAFWCNPISGHATLYWYQQILGQGPKLLIQFQNNGVVDDSQLPKDRFSAERLKGVDSTLKIQPAKLEDSAVYLCASSLDGNQPQHFGDGTRLSIL.

Only one count was recorded for this clone. The chain couples TRBV7-6 to TRBJ2-5; TRBD2 agrees at 8 bases. The assigned J gene may be wrong: the sequence end matches TRBJ2-7 better. Germline CDR1 reads SGHVS; CDR2 reads FNYEAQ. This CDR3 region has 16 residues. CDR3 amino acids: CASSHLAGRGAYEQYF. CDR3 DNA sequence: TGTGCCAGCAGCCACCTAGCGGGTAGGGGAGCCTACGAGCAGTACTTC.

This clone occurred once. This chain's CDR3 is CASSYRARKETQYF. The DNA of the CDR3 is TGTGCCAGCAGTTACCGCGCACGGAAAGAGACCCAGTACTTC. The genes are TRBV6-5 and TRBJ2-5; D is uncertain. With 2 bases removed from V and 3 bases from J, the gap between germline ends came to 10 bases. CDR1 is MNHEY and CDR2 is SVGAGI in the germline V gene. The CDR3 covers 14 residues.

The V and J genes are TRBV15 and TRBJ2-1; 7 positions agree with TRBD2. The CDR3 totals 13 residues. V lost 6 bases to trimming and J lost 7 bases; unmatched junction nucleotides: 6. Germline loops: CDR1 LNHNV, CDR2 YYDKDF (reference sequence). The CDR3, as DNA: TGTGCCACCAGTGCGGGAGATATGAATGAGCAGTTCTTC. Its translation is CATSAGDMNEQFF.

This clone was recorded once. This rearrangement joins TRBV19 to TRBJ2-1; 7 nucleotides align to TRBD1. Germline CDR1 and CDR2: LNHDA and SQIVND (reference sequence). CDR3 length: 15 amino acids. Trimming removed 0 bases from V and 1 base from J; junction bases left unmatched: 0. CDR3 residues: CASSIDRGSYNEQFF. For the CDR3, the DNA is TGTGCCAGTAGTATAGACAGGGGGTCCTACAATGAGCAGTTCTTC.

The chain has TRBV6-5 and TRBJ2-3, with 7 bases matching TRBD2. J gave up 1 base and V 3 bases, and 7 bases lay outside the gene matches. CDR3 length: 16 amino acids. From germline, CDR1 is MNHEY and CDR2 SVGAGI. DNA for the CDR3: TGTGCCAGCAGTTATCTAGCGGAGAGGGGCACAGATACGCAGTATTTT. It specifies CASSYLAERGTDTQYF.

The rearrangement uses TRBV2 and TRBJ2-5, with no clear D. Looked up from germline, CDR1 is SNHLY and CDR2 is FYNNEI. The CDR3 sequence is 9 residues long. Trimming removed 3 bases at V and 9 bases at J, with 2 bases between. Written as DNA, the CDR3 is TGTGCCAGCAGTGACCCCCAGTACTTC. It codes for CASSDPQYF.